This TCR beta chain stems from a study of shared clonotypes between healthy human individuals. Overall study: Donors had three CD4 naive, three CD4 memory, two CD8 naive and one CD8 memory plate apiece. Whole-study results and caveats: The diversity represented, both genetic and in exposure history, was limited by few donors. When compared with the clonotypes that were shared by all four sorted-subset donors, the non-shared clonotypes turned out to have lower generation probabilities.

Measured with immunoSEQ multiplex PCR; TCRdb has only the in-frame clones, and not every one. The sample has around 750,000 clones, approximately 79% seen once. The trim removed 5 bases at V and 3 bases at J, leaving 8 bases unmatched. Per germline, CDR1 LNHDA and CDR2 SQIVND (reference sequence). The CDR3 has 15 amino acids. The study separated CD4+ cells into CD45RA+ naive and CD45RA-negative memory subsets. Comment on this clone: Its antigen is as yet unknown.

The sequence was obtained from a woman aged 30 to 39 in good health. This chain links TRBV19 with TRBJ2-7, with TRBD1 matching 9 bases. The sequencing input was memory CD4+ T cells sorted from blood. Subset defined: CD45RA-negative fraction. The CDR3 spells CASSPGTGPFYEQYF. The CDR3 DNA follows: TGTGCCAGTAGTCCCGGGACAGGGCCCTTCTACGAGCAGTACTTC.